The clone carrying this TCR beta chain was counted many times. Calling hyperthyroidism stable required that no ophthalmopathy show up within 18 months of follow-up. Hyperthyroidism in these 18- to 65-year-old patients was newly diagnosed, lasting under 2 months. This sample is part of a study of Graves' ophthalmopathy and Graves' hyperthyroidism. On the study more broadly: Peripheral blood sampling occurred at initial diagnosis, before any treatment.

RNA transcripts were the source from which TCR beta CDR3 regions were amplified. HTBI primers primed a first-round RT-PCR, and a second-round multiplex PCR followed. MiXCR was run by TCRdb on the multiplex PCR reads, yielding one entry per CDR3 protein. The table records fewer than 650,000 distinct CDR3 sequences, 20% to 25% of them present only once. The receptor was isolated from a woman aged 18-29 years with stable Graves' hyperthyroidism. Some clones in this sample may be carry-over from other donors' samples. The sequencing input was peripheral blood.

The CDR3 here is CSVHLGRGTEAFF. The CDR3 bases are TGCAGCGTTCACTTAGGTCGGGGAACTGAAGCTTTCTTT. The chain links TRBV29-1 to TRBJ1-1, with D unclear. Germline CDR1 and CDR2: SQVTM and ANQGSEA. Deletions cut 5 bases from V and 5 bases from J, with 15 bases between. CDR3 length: 13 residues.